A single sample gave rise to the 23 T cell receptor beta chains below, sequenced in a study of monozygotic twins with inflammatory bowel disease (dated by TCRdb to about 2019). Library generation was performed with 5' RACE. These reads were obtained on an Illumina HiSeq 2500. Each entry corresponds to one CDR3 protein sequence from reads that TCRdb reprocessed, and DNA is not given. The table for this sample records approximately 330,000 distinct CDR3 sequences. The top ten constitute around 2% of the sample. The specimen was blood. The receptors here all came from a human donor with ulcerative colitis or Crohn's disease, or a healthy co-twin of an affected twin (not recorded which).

The CDR3 spells CASSQDRAGGATDTQYF. The V and J genes are TRBV14 and TRBJ2-3; TCRdb picks TRBD2, but there is no DNA to check that call. CDR1 is SGHDN and CDR2 is FVKESK in the germline V gene. This CDR3 spans 17 amino acids.

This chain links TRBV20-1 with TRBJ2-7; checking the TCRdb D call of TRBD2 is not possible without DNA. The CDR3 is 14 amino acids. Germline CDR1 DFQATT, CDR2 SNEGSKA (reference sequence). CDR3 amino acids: CSAAAGITSYEQYF.

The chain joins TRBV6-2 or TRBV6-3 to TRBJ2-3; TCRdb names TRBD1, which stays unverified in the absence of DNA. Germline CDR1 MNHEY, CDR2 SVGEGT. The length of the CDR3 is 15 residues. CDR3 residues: CASSPWGTGTDTQYF.

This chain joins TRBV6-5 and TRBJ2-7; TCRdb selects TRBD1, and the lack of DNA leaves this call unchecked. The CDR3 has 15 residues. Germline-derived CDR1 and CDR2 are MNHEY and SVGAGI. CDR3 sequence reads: CASSYRQGRSYEQYF.

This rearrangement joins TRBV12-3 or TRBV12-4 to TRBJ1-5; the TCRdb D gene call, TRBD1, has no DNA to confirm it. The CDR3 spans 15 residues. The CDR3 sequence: CASSLGDTANQPQHF.

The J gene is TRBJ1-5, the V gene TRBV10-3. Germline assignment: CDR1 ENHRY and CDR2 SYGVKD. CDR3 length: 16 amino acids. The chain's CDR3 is CAISESTVMGNQPQHF.

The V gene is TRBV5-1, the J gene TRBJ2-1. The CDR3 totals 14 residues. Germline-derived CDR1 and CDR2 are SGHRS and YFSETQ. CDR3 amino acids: CASGLYGVYNEQFF.

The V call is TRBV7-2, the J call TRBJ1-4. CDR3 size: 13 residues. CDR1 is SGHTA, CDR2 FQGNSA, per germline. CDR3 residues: CASSLVGSEKLFF.

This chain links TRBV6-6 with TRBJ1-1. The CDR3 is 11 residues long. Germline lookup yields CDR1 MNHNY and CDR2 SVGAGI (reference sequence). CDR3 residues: CASSYGAEAFF.

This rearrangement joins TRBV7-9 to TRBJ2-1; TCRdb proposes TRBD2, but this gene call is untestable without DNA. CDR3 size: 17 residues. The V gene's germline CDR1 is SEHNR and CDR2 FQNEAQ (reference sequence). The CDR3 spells CASSSPWREGSYNEQFF.

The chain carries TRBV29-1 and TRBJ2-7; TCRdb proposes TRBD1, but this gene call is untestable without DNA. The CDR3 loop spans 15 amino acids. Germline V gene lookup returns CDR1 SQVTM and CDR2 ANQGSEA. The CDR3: CSVIPAGTETYEQYF.

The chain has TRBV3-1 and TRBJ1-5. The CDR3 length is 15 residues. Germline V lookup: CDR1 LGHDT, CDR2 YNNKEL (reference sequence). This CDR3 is CASSQSEISNQPQHF.

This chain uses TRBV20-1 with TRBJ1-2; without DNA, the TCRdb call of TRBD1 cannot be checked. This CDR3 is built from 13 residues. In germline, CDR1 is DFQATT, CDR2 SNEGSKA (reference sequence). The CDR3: CSATAPSNYGYTF.

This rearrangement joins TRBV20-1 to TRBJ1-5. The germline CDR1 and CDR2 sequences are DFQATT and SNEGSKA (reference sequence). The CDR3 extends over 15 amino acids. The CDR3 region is CSASPGGRVNQPQHF.

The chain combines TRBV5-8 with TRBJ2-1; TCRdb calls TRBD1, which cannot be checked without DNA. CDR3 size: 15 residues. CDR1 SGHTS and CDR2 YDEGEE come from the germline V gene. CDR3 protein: CASSLTGRGWNEQFF.

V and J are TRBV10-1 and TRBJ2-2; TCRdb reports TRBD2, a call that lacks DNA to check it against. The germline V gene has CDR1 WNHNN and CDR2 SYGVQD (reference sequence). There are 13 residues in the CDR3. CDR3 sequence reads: CASSRDLTGELFF.

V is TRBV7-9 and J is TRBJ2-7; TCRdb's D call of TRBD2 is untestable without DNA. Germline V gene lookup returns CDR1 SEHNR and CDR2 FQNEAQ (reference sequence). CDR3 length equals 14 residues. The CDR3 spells CASSLGLAGAEQYF.

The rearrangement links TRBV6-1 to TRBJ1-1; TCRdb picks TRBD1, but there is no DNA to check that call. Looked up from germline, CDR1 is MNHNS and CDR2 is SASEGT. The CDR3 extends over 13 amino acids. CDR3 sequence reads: CASSPGKGFEAFF.

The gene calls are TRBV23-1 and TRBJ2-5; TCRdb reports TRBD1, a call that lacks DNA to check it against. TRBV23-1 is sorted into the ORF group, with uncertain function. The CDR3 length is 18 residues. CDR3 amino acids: CASSQSVAGGARRETQYF.

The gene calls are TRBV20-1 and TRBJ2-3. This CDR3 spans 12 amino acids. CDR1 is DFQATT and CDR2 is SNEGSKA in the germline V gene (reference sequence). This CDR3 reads CSARDSPDTQYF.

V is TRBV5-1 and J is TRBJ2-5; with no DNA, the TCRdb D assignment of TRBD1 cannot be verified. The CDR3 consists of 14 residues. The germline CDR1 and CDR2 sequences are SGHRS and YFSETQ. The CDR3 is CASSGTGFQETQYF.

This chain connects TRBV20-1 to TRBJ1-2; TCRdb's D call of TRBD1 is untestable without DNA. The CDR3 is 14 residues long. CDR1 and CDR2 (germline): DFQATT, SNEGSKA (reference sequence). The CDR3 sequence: CSVPDRVVNYGYTF.

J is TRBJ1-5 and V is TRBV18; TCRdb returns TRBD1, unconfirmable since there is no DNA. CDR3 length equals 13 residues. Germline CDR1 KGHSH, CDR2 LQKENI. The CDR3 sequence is CASSGQSNQPQHF.